This T cell receptor beta chain was sequenced in a study of cytomegalovirus exposure and HLA in healthy donors. Study-level findings and limits: The classifier, whose performance was assessed in both the original and validation cohorts, reportedly diagnosed cytomegalovirus status with high specificity and sensitivity. In vitro work confirmed that three CMV-associated chains recognize CMV antigens. Later genetic work tied a missense DCLRE1C variant to beta-chain V and J trimming.

Comments on this clone: The antigen remains undetermined.

CDR3 size: 13 residues. Looked up from germline, CDR1 is MGHDK and CDR2 is SYGVNS. Trimming stripped 3 bases from V and 5 bases from J, with 10 bases between. PCR employed 60 Vbeta and 13 Jbeta primers. Per the original methods: In a later analysis, of around 85 million unique beta chains, about 12 million appeared in at least two donors. Profiling relied on immunoSEQ multiplex PCR, and the TCRdb table lists in-frame clones only, not all of them. For V, J and clone size, that table is used; D and trimming come from the DNA. The sample has a few hundred thousand clones, almost 85% seen once. This sequence was found in a woman aged 35 to 49 in good health and CMV-seronegative. Sequencing was performed on PBMCs. The rearrangement links TRBV25-1 to TRBJ2-5; D possibly corresponds to TRBD2 (5 bases). The CDR3 reads CASSDSQRETQYF. The CDR3 nucleotides are TGTGCCAGCAGTGACAGTCAGCGGGAGACCCAGTACTTC. The variable domain in full, with the rest retrieved from reference TRBV25-1 and TRBJ2-5, is EADIYQTPRYLVIGTGKKITLECSQTMGHDKMYWYQQDPGMELHLIHYSYGVNSTEKGDLSSESTVSRIRTEHFPLTLESARPSHTSQYLCASSDSQRETQYFGPGTRLLVL.